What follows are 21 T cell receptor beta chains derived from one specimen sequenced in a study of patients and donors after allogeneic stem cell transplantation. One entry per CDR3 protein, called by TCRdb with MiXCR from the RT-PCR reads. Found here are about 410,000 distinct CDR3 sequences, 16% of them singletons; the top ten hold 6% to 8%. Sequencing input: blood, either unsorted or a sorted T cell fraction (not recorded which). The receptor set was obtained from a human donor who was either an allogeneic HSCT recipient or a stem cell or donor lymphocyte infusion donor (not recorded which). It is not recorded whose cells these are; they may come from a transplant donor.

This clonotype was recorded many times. The CDR3 bases are TGCAGCGCTGTAGTCCGAACGGTTCTGGGGACCCAGTACTTC. Translation gives CSAVVRTVLGTQYF. The chain couples TRBV29-1 to TRBJ2-5; no clear D gene. Per germline, CDR1 SQVTM and CDR2 ANQGSEA. V dropped 7 bases and J dropped 7 bases, with 22 bases sitting between them. The CDR3 length is 14 residues.

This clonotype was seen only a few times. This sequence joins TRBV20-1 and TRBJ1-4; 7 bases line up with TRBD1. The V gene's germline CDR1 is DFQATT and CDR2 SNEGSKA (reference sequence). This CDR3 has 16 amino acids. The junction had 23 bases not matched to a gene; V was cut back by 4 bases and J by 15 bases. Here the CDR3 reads CSATDLEQGTNDLMFF. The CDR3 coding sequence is TGCAGTGCTACCGACCTGGAACAGGGGACTAATGATTTAATGTTTTTT.

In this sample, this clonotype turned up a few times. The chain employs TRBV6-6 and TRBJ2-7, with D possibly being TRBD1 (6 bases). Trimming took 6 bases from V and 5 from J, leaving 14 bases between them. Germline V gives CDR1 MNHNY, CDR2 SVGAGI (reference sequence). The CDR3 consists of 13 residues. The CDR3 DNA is TGTGCCAGCAGCTACAGGGTCGTCGACGAGCAGTACTTC. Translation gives CASSYRVVDEQYF.

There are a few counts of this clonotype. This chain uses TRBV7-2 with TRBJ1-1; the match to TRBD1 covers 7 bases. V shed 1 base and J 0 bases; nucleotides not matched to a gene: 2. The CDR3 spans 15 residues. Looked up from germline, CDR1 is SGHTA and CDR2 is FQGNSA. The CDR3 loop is CASSLVTGMNTEAFF. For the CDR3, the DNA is TGTGCCAGCAGCTTAGTGACAGGGATGAACACTGAAGCTTTCTTT.

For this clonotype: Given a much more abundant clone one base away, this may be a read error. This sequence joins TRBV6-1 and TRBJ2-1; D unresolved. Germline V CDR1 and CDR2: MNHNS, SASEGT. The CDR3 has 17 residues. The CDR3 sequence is CASSEFLQALSYNERFF. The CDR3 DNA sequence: TGTGCCAGCAGTGAATTCCTCCAGGCGCTCTCCTACAATGAGCGGTTCTTC.

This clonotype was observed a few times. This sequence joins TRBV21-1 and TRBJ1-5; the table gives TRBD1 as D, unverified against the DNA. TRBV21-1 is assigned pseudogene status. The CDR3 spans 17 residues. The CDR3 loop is CASSKGPGQGAIQPQHF. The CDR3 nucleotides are TGTGCCAGCAGCAAGGGCCCGGGACAGGGGGCGATCCAGCCCCAGCATTTT.

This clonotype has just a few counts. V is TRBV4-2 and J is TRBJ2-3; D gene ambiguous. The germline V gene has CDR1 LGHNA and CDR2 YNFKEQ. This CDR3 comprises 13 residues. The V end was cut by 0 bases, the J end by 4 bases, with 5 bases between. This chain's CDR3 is CASSQDQADTQYF. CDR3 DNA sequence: TGTGCCAGCAGCCAAGATCAGGCAGATACGCAGTATTTT.

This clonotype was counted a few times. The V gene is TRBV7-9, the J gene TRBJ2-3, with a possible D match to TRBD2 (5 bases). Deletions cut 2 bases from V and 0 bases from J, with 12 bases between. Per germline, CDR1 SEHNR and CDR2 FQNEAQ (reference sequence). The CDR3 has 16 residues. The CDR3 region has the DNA TGTGCCAGCAGCTTACGGGAAAAACCTAGCACAGATACGCAGTATTTT. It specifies CASSLREKPSTDTQYF.

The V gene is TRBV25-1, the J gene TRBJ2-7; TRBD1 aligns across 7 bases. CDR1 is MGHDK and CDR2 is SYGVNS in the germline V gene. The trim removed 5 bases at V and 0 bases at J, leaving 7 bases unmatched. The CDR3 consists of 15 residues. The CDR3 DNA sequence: TGTGCCAGCAGTAGGGGGCCAGGTAGCTCCTACGAGCAGTACTTC. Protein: CASSRGPGSSYEQYF.

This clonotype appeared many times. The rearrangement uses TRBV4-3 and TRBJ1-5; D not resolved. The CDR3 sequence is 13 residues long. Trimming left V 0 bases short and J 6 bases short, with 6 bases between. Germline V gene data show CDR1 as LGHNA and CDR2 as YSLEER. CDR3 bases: TGCGCCAGCAGCCAAGAGGGAAGTCAGCCCCAGCATTTT. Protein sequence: CASSQEGSQPQHF.

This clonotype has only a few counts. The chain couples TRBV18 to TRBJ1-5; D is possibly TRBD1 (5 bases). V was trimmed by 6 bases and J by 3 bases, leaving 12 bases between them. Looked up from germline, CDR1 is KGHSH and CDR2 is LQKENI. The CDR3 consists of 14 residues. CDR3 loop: CASSPTAPNQPQHF. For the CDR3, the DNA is TGTGCCAGCTCCCCGACAGCTCCCAATCAGCCCCAGCATTTT.

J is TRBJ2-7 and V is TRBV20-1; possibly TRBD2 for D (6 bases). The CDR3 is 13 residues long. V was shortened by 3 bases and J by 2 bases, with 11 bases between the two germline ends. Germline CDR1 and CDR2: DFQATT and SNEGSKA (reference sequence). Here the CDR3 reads CSASDGGTYEQYF. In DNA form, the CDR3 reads TGCAGTGCTAGTGATGGCGGGACCTACGAGCAGTACTTC.

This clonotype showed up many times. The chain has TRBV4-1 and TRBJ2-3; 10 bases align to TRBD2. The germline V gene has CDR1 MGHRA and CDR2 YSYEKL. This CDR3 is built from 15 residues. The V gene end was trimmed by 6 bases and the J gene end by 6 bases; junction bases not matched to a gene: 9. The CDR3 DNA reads TGCGCCAGCAGACCCTGGAGTAGCGGGAGGGATACGCAGTATTTT. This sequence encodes CASRPWSSGRDTQYF.

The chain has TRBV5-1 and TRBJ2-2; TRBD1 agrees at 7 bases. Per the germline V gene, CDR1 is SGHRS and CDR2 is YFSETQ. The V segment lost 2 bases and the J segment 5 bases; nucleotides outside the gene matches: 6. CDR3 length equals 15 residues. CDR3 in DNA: TGCGCCAGCAGCTTTCGTACAGGGGTGACCGGGGAGCTGTTTTTT. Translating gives CASSFRTGVTGELFF.

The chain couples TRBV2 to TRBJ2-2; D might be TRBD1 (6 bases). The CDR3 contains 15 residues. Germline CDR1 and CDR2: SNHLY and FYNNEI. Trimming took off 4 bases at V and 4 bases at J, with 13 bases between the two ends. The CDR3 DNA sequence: TGTGCCAGCAGTGTTGGGGGACAACTCACCGGGGAGCTGTTTTTT. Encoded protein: CASSVGGQLTGELFF.

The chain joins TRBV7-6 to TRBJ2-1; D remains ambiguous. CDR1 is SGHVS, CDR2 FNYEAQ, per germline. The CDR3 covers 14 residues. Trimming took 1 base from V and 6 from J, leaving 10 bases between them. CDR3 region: CASSLGGGVNEQFF. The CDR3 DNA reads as TGTGCCAGCAGCTTAGGGGGTGGGGTCAATGAGCAGTTCTTC.

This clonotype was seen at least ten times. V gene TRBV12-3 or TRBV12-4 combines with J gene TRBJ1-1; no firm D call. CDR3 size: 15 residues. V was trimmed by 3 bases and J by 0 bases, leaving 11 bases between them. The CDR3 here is CASSLMGRMNTEAFF. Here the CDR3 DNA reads TGTGCCAGCAGTTTGATGGGTAGGATGAACACTGAAGCTTTCTTT.

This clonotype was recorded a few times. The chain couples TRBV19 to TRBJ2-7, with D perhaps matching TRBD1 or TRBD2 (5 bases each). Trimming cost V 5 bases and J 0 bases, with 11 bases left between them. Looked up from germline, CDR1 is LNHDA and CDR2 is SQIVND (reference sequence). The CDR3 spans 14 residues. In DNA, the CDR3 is TGTGCCAGTAGTGGGACCGCGAACTCCTACGAGCAGTACTTC. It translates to CASSGTANSYEQYF.

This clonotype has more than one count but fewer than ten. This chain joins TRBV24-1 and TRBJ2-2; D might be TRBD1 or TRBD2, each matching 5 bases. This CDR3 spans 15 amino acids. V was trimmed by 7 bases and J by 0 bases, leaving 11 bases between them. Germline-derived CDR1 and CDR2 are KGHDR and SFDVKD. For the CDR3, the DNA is TGTGCCACCAGCCGGGACCGTCCGAACACCGGGGAGCTGTTTTTT. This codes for CATSRDRPNTGELFF.

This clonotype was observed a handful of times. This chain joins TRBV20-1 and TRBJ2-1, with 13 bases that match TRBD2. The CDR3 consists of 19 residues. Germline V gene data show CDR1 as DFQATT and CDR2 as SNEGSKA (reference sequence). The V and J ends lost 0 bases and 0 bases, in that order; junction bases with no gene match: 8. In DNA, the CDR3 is TGCAGTGCTAGAGATCTAACTAGCGGGAGGGCAAGCTCCTACAATGAGCAGTTCTTC. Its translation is CSARDLTSGRASSYNEQFF.

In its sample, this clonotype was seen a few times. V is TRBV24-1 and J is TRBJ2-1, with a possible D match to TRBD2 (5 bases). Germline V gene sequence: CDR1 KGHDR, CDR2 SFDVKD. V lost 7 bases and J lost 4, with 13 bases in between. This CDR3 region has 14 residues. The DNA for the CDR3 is TGTGCCACCAGAGACTCCCGAGGGTACAATGAGCAGTTCTTC. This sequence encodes CATRDSRGYNEQFF.